In this sample, the clone carrying this T cell receptor (beta chain) turned up once. The sample belongs to a study of CD8+CD57+ T cells in acquired aplastic anemia. Turning to the study itself: Healthy donors gave 10 million to 11 million reads on average for CD4+ cells.

This CDR3 has 14 amino acids. Unmatched junction bases numbered 6, after V lost 1 base and J lost 3 bases. Germline V gene data show CDR1 as DFQATT and CDR2 as SNEGSKA (reference sequence). According to the study, genomic DNA was the template for TCR beta VDJ and CDR3 profiling. TCRdb redid the calling of the reads with MiXCR, one entry per CDR3 protein. The sample contains around 170,000 distinct CDR3 sequences, about 60% of which appear only once. The source material was sorted CD4+, CD8+, or CD8+CD57+ T cells (not recorded which) from PBMCs. The receptor was isolated from a human donor in good health. The chain combines TRBV20-1 with TRBJ2-7; 7 nucleotides agree with TRBD1. The CDR3 DNA sequence: TGCAGTGCTAGAGCCACAGGGGAGCGCTACGAGCAGTACTTC. It codes for CSARATGERYEQYF.